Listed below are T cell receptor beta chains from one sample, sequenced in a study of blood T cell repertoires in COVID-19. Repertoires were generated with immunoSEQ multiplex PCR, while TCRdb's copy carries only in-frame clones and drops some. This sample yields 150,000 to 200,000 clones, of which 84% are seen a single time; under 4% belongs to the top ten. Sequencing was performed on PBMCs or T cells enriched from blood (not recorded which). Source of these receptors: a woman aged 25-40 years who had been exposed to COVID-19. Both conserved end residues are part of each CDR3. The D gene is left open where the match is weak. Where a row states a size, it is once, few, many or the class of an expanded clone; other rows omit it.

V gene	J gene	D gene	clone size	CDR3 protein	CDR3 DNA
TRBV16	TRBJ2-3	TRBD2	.	CASSQSRGAGGDTQYF	TGTGCCAGCAGCCAATCGCGGGGGGCAGGTGGAGATACGCAGTATTTT
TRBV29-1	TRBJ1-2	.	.	CSDSGCPLYGYTF	TGCAGCGATTCAGGGTGCCCCCTTTATGGCTACACCTTC
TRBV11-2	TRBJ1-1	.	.	CASSLGGGSEAFF	TGTGCCAGCAGCTTAGGCGGGGGCAGTGAAGCTTTCTTT
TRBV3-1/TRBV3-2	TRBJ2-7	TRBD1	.	CASRPHDGAGTGGDEQYF	TGTGCCAGCAGACCTCACGACGGCGCAGGGACAGGCGGAGACGAGCAGTACTTC
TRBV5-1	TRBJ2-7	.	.	CASSLEQPGSYEQYF	TGCGCCAGCAGCTTGGAACAGCCAGGATCCTACGAGCAGTACTTC
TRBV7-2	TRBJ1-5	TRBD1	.	CASSRQGDQPQHF	TGTGCCAGCAGTCGACAGGGCGATCAGCCCCAGCATTTT
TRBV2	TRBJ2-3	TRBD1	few	CASSLTGSFDTQYF	TGTGCCAGCAGTTTGACAGGGAGTTTCGATACGCAGTATTTT
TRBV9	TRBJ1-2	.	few	CASSTRRTGNYGYTF	TGTGCCAGCAGCACCCGCAGAACAGGGAACTATGGCTACACCTTC
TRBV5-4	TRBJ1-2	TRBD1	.	CASSLVGEGGDGYTF	TGTGCCAGCAGCTTGGTTGGGGAAGGGGGCGATGGCTACACCTTC
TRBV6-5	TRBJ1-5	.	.	CASSYSNRYSNQPQHF	TGTGCCAGCAGTTACTCGAACCGGTATAGCAATCAGCCCCAGCATTTT
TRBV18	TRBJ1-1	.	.	CASSRPYQENTEAFF	TGTGCCAGCTCGCGACCATACCAGGAGAACACTGAAGCTTTCTTT
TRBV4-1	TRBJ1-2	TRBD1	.	CASSQTGTDGYTF	TGCGCCAGCAGCCAGACAGGGACGGATGGCTACACCTTC
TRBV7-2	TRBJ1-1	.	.	CASSPLNGGGTEAFF	TGTGCCAGCAGCCCCCTGAATGGGGGGGGAACTGAAGCTTTCTTT
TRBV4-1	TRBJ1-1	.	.	CASSQDAGNTEAFF	TGCGCCAGCAGCCAAGACGCGGGGAACACTGAAGCTTTCTTT
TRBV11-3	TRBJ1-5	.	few	CASSDTGQGGNQPQHF	TGTGCCAGCAGCGATACAGGTCAGGGTGGCAATCAGCCCCAGCATTTT
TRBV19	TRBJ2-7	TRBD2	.	CASRKGLAGSDEQYF	TGTGCCAGTAGGAAGGGACTAGCGGGGTCTGACGAGCAGTACTTC